These 2 T cell receptor beta chains were sequenced from one sample in a study of T cells in Graves' hyperthyroidism and ophthalmopathy. Amplification targeted TCR beta CDR3 regions from RNA transcripts. The HTBI primer set was used in a first-round RT-PCR of the TCR CDR3. MiXCR was run by TCRdb on the multiplex PCR reads, yielding one entry per CDR3 protein. Found here are 500,000 to 650,000 distinct CDR3 sequences, around 13% of them singletons; the top ten hold around 13%. The sample was blood. The receptor source for this set is a woman between 50 and 59 years old with Graves' ophthalmopathy.

There are many counts of this clonotype. The chain has TRBV2 and TRBJ2-3, with D perhaps matching TRBD1 (6 bases). With 7 bases removed from V and 0 bases from J, the gap between germline ends came to 17 bases. CDR3 length: 16 amino acids. The germline CDR1 and CDR2 sequences are SNHLY and FYNNEI. The CDR3 sequence is CASMDRGSSSTDTQYF. Here the CDR3 DNA reads TGTGCCAGCATGGACAGAGGGTCTTCTAGCACAGATACGCAGTATTTT.

The chain recombines TRBV9 with TRBJ2-7; 12 bases agree with TRBD2. V lost 0 bases to trimming and J lost 7 bases; unmatched junction nucleotides: 2. The germline V gene encodes CDR1 SGDLS and CDR2 YYNGEE. The CDR3 is made up of 14 amino acids. CDR3 nucleotides: TGTGCCAGCAGCGTAGAAGGACTAGCGGGGGAGCAGTACTTC. Its protein is CASSVEGLAGEQYF.